A selection of T cell receptor beta chains follows, all from one sample in a study of T cell responses to AZD1222 COVID-19 vaccine. Using immunoSEQ multiplex PCR, the repertoire was profiled, and TCRdb retains in-frame clones only, with some absent. The repertoire holds about 100,000 clones, with approximately 86% as singletons. The sequenced sample was peripheral blood, obtained on day 0 of AZD1222 vaccination. These TCRs come from an adult in good health. Each CDR3 is given with its conserved first and last residue.

v_call cdr3_aa
TRBV5-1 CASSLGGGAYNEQFF
TRBV9 CASSPNSGAATYEQYF
TRBV19 CASSAWENYGYTF
TRBV27 CASSGEGIEQFF
TRBV10-1 CASSEPTLYRELQYF
TRBV7-8 CASSLALPGDTQYF
TRBV5-6 CASSQTGDSYQPQHF
TRBV5-1 CASSPGPGGNQPQHF
TRBV18 CASSPSAMNTEAFF
TRBV3-1/TRBV3-2 CASSQGRGGYEQYF
TRBV5-5 CASSFSSGRSTGELFF
TRBV9 CASSVQGRGTEAFF
TRBV12-5 CASGSTTNEKLFF